This T cell receptor (beta chain) was sequenced during a study of blood T cell repertoires in COVID-19. In the original analysis: Amplification of reference gene primers was used by the study to estimate nucleated cell counts. Data came from immunoSEQ multiplex PCR; TCRdb stores just in-frame clones and leaves some out. V, J and clone size were drawn from that table, and D and trimming were deduced from the DNA. The top ten clones hold 1.3% of a sample with approximately 400,000 clones, approximately 89% of them seen once. This CDR3 spans 14 amino acids. The germline CDR1 and CDR2 sequences are SGHRS and YFSETQ. The V and J ends lost 4 bases and 5 bases, in that order; junction bases with no gene match: 7.

The sequence came from a young man who had recovered from COVID-19. The specimen was PBMCs or T cells enriched from blood (not recorded which). The rearrangement joins TRBV5-1 to TRBJ1-1; 8 positions match TRBD1. CDR3 protein: CASSHRGVGTEAFF. The CDR3 coding sequence is TGCGCCAGCAGCCACAGGGGGGTAGGAACTGAAGCTTTCTTT. Looking up the rest from reference TRBV5-1 and TRBJ1-1 gives the full variable domain: KAGVTQTPRYLIKTRGQQVTLSCSPISGHRSVSWYQQTPGQGLQFLFEYFSETQRNKGNFPGRFSGRQFSNSRSEMNVSTLELGDSALYLCASSHRGVGTEAFFGQGTRLTVV.